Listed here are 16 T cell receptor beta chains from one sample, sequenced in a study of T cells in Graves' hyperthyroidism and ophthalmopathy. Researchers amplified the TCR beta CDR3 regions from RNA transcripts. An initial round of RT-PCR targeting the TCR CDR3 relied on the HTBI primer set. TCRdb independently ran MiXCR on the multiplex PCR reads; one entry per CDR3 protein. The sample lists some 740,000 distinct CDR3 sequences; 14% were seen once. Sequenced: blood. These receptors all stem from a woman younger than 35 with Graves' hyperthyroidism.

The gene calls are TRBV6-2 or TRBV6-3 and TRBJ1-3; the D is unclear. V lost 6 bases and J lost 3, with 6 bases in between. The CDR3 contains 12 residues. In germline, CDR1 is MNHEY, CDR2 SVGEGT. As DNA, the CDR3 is TGTGCCAGCAGCCCCTTTGGAAACACCATATATTTT. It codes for CASSPFGNTIYF.

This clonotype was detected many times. The CDR3 nucleotides are TGTGCCAGCAGCCAGGACCCCGGGACAGGGGTTAATCAGCCCCAGCATTTT. This codes for CASSQDPGTGVNQPQHF. This chain connects TRBV3-1 to TRBJ1-5; TRBD1 agrees at 10 bases. Germline CDR1 reads LGHDT; CDR2 reads YNNKEL (reference sequence). This CDR3 contains 17 residues. J was trimmed by 4 bases and V by 3 bases; bases with no gene match: 9. The whole variable domain, remainder taken from reference TRBV3-1 and TRBJ1-5, is DTAVSQTPKYLVTQMGNDKSIKCEQNLGHDTMYWYKQDSKKFLKIMFSYNNKELIINETVPNRFSPKSPDKAHLNLHINSLELGDSAVYFCASSQDPGTGVNQPQHFGDGTRLSIL.

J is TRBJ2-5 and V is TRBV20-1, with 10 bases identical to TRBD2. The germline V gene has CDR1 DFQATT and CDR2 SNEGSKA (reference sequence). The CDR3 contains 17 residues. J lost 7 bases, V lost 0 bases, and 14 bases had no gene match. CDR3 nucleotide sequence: TGCAGTGCTAGAGATACGGCCCCTAGCGGGAGCCTCGGGACCCAGTACTTC. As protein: CSARDTAPSGSLGTQYF.

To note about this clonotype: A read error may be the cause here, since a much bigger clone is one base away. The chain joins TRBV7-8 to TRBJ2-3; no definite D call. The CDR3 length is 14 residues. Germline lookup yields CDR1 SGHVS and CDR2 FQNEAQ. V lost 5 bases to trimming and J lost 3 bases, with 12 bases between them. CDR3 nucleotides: TGTGCCAGCAGCGCTTCATTAAGGACAGATACGCAGTATTTT. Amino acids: CASSASLRTDTQYF.

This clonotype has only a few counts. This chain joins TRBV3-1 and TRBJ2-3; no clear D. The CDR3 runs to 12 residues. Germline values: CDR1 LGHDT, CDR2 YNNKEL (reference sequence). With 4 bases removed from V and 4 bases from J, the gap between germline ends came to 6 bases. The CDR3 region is CASSRLPDTQYF. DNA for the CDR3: TGTGCCAGCAGCCGACTTCCAGATACGCAGTATTTT.

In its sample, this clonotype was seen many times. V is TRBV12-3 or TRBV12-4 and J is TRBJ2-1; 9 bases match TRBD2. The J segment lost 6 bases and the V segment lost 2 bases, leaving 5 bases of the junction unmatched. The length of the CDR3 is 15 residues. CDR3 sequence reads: CASSLRTSASNEQFF. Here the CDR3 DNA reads TGTGCCAGCAGTTTAAGGACTAGCGCCTCCAATGAGCAGTTCTTC.

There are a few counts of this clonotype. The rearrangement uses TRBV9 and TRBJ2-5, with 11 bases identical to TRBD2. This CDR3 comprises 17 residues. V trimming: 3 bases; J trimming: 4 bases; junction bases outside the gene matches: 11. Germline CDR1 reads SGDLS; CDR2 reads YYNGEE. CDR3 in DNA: TGTGCCAGCAGCGAATCGGTACTAGCGGGAGCTTCAGAGACCCAGTACTTC. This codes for CASSESVLAGASETQYF.

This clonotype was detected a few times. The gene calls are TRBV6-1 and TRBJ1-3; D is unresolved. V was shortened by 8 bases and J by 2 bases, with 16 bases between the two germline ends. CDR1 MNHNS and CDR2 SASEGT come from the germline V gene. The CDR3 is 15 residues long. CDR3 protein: CASWDLKGTGNTIYF. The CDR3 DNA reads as TGTGCCAGCTGGGATCTCAAAGGAACTGGAAACACCATATATTTT.

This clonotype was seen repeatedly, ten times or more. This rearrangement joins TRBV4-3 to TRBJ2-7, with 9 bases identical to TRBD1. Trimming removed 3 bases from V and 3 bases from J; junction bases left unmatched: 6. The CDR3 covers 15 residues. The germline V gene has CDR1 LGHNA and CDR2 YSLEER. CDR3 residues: CASSHDTGQGYEQYF. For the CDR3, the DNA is TGCGCCAGCAGCCACGATACGGGACAGGGCTACGAGCAGTACTTC.

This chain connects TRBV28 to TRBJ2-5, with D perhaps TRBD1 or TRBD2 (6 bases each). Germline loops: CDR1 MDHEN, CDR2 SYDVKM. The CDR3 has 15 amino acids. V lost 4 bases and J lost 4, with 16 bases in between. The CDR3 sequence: CASSSPLGGAETQYF. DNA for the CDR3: TGTGCCAGCAGTTCTCCATTGGGGGGCGCAGAGACCCAGTACTTC.

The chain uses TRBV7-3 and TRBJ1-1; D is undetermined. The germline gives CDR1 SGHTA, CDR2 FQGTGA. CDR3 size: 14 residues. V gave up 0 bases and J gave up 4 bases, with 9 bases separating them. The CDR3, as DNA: TGTGCCAGCAGCTTAACGCATCAAACCACTGAAGCTTTCTTT. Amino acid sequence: CASSLTHQTTEAFF.

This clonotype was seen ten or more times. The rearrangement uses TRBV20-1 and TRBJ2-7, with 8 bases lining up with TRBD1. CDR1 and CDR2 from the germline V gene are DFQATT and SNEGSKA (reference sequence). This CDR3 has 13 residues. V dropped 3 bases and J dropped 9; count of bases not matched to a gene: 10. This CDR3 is CSARAGQGLGQYF. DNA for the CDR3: TGCAGTGCTAGGGCCGGACAGGGCCTCGGGCAGTACTTC.

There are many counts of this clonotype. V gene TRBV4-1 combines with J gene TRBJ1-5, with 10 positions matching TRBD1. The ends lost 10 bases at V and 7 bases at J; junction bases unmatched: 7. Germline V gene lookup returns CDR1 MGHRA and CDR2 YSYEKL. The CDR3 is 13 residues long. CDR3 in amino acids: CATGTGAAQPQHF. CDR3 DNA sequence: TGCGCCACCGGGACAGGGGCTGCGCAGCCCCAGCATTTT.

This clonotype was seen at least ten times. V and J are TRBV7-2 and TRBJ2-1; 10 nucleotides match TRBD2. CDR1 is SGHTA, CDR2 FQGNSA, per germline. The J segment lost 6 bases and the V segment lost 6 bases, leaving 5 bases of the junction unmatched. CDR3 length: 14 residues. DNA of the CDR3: TGTGCCAGCAGTAGGACTAGCGGTGGCAATGAGCAGTTCTTC. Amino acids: CASSRTSGGNEQFF.

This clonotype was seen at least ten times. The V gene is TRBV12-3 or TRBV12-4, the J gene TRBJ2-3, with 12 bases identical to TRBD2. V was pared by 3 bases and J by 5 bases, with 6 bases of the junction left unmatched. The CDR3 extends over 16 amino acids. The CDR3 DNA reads TGTGCCAGCAGTTTTCCTAGCGGGAGGGTGATAGATACGCAGTATTTT. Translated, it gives CASSFPSGRVIDTQYF.

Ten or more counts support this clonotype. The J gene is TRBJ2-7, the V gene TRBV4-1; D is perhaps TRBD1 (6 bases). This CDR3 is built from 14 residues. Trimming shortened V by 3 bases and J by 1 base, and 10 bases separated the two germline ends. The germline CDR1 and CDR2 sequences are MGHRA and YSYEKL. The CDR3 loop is CASSQSQGSYEQYF. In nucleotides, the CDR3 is TGCGCCAGCAGCCAGAGTCAGGGGTCCTACGAGCAGTACTTC.